This TCR beta chain appears in the sequencing data of a study of cytomegalovirus exposure and HLA in healthy donors (dated 2017 in TCRdb). For context, the study as a whole: An earlier analysis of approximately 600 of the donors reported roughly 300 Gb of sequence data and more than 90 million unique TCR beta sequences from 150 million to 200 million T cells. All discovery cohort repertoires had been generated using a single sequencing platform. Typing coverage differed by locus: A, B, C, DRB1 and DQB1 were typed in roughly 620-640 donors, DQA1 in about 560, DPA1 in some 610, and DPB1 in 400 to 480. An early release covering roughly 640 HLA-typed donors comprised about 290 gigabases of sequencing data and approximately 85 million unique TCR sequences. The study profiled the T cell repertoires of some 610 subjects by immunosequencing and related them to cytomegalovirus serostatus. Donor age, sex, ethnicity and CMV serostatus were collected together with the repertoire data. Besides the first cohort of under 700 subjects, a separate validation cohort made up of around 120 different subjects was used. Rather than drawing on any new phenotypic data, the later analysis identified candidate immune exposures from TCR beta sequences and the way those sequences occurred across donors. About 5 DR-DQ haplotypes were handled as single units for association and clustering, since linkage in the cohort was strong. The study was designed to test whether signatures of past pathogen exposure could be identified by cataloging public T cell receptors. An earlier analysis of approximately 630 of the donors applied high-throughput TCR beta sequencing to assess whether each TCR beta V gene segment acted as functional or pseudogenic. Of the 350 to 450 genotyped donors, approximately 82% fell in the genetic ancestry cluster associated with self-reported Caucasian donors. The study combined high-throughput TCR immunosequencing, statistical association of individual TCRs with disease status, and machine learning to predict cytomegalovirus infection status. A later genetic analysis took genome-wide SNP genotypes for about 55% of the 666 donors and used that subset as a discovery cohort. Among under 450 genotyped donors of the cohort, an average of about 240,000 unique TCR beta nucleotide sequences were sequenced per donor, roughly 20% of them non-productive. A later analysis re-examined previously published TCR beta repertoires from more than 650 donors and added high-resolution HLA genotyping to investigate patterns of TCR occurrence. Class I and class II HLA loci were covered by the typing at four-digit resolution.

In total, approximately 610 healthy bone marrow donors made up the cohort. All cohort members were sampled while nominally healthy, although unrecorded immune exposures were likely present. The donor was CMV seropositive and belonged to the group of about 290 seropositive cohort members. A peripheral blood sample was provided by each donor, and peripheral blood mononuclear cells were used for TCR beta sequencing. Genomic DNA extraction from the blood cell samples was performed with the Qiagen DNeasy Blood Extraction Kit. CDR1 is given as SGHTA and CDR2 as FQGNSA, both from the germline V gene. There are 18 amino acids in the CDR3, from cysteine to phenylalanine inclusive. The retained sequence is limited to the CDR3, 54 bases, with the frame set at the first base. The V end gives up 6 bases and the J end 3 bases, leaving 12 bases in the junction not matched to a gene. General conclusions and limits of the study: Most TCR sequences were observed very rarely across donors, whereas some public TCRs were present in many individuals. An association between a missense DCLRE1C variant and V-gene and J-gene trimming of TCR beta chains was found in a later genetic analysis and replicated in an independent cohort. According to a later genetic analysis, donors in an Asian-associated ancestry cluster had fewer N-insertions in productive TCRs than the approximately 700-donor mean. In a later analysis, HLA-associated TCR beta chains were found to be more clonally expanded and to have lower generation probabilities than equally common non-associated chains. According to a later analysis, most CMV-associated TCR beta chains appeared to be HLA-restricted, and the HLA associations seemed to be driven largely by CMV exposure. Presence/absence analyses assumed roughly uniform sequencing depth across donors, an assumption that may not hold. In both the original and validation cohorts, the classifier was reported to diagnose cytomegalovirus status with high specificity and sensitivity. The cohort was sequenced for TCR beta chains only, and without alpha or paired-chain data the features that could be detected were limited. Correlated functional status among segregating V segments might be attributable to linkage disequilibrium, but an unknown experimental factor could not be ruled out. In a later analysis, the rate of TCR association differed among HLA loci, with DRB1 alleles having the most associated TCRs and HLA-C alleles having the fewest. An earlier analysis of around 500 of the donors showed that most TCR beta V segments appeared in productive rearrangements either about 87% or about 30% of the time, which broadly matched IMGT annotations. When HLA alleles, especially DR and DQ, strongly co-occurred, attributing TCR associations to individual alleles was difficult. Specific HLA alleles were associated with roughly 16,000 TCR beta sequences at a false discovery rate of 0.05 in a later analysis. The authors suggested that the approach could potentially be extended to other disease states and immunological phenotypes. Some IMGT-functional V segments, including TRBV6-2 and TRBV6-3, could not be distinguished by the 87-base-pair reads and were therefore excluded. In vitro tests confirmed that a few of the cytomegalovirus-associated TCR beta chains recognize cytomegalovirus antigens. For the cohort, immune exposure information was limited to CMV serostatus. According to a later analysis, parvovirus B19, influenza, CMV and Epstein-Barr virus appeared linked to several top co-occurrence clusters. A further reported finding was that TCR beta sequences accurately predicted the HLA-A and HLA-B alleles for most subjects in the first cohort. The study gave a list of about 160 TCR beta chains associated with cytomegalovirus. The sequencing pipeline was judged likely to have produced a cluster of highly shared sequence variants as a technical artifact. Because HLA typing was missing for some donors at each locus, association tests included only the typed subset. Because counts were too low, 15 to 20 rarely observed V segments, including chromosome 9 orphons, were excluded from the earlier analysis of fewer than 650 of the donors.

Library preparation used the immunoSEQ multiplex PCR assay. The multiplex PCR relied on a mix of 60 forward primers for TCR Vbeta segments and 13 reverse primers for TCR Jbeta segments. A multiplex PCR assay on genomic DNA amplified the CDR3 region of rearranged TCR beta genes. The amplified TCR beta libraries were sequenced on the Illumina HiSeq System as 87-base-pair reads. The authors' pipeline ran thus. Across the 666 repertoires, a later analysis counted some 80 million unique TCR beta chains, roughly 11 million of which were shared by at least two donors. To remove PCR and sequencing errors, raw reads were error-corrected and collapsed into unique sequences using a nearest-neighbor algorithm that merged closely related sequences. Alignment of CDR3 sequences to IMGT reference sequences was used to assign V, D and J gene segments. Each retained sequence needed at least a six-nucleotide match to both a V gene segment and a J gene segment. Rearrangements were called productive when the CDR3 lacked stop codons and stayed in frame with V and J; all others were non-productive. Following IMGT convention, CDR3 was defined as the stretch from the second conserved V-encoded cysteine up to the conserved J-encoded phenylalanine. The earlier analysis of a few hundred of the donors excluded any sequence lacking an unambiguous match to a single V gene segment. An earlier analysis of 500 to 700 of the donors classified V segments as functional when productive rearrangements were above 56.7% and as segregating when the standard deviation between donors was above 5%. A statistical classification framework was built to diagnose cytomegalovirus status from the catalog of TCR beta chain sequences. A later analysis assigned V and J genes by comparing TCR nucleotide sequences with IMGT/GENE-DB human TR gene sequences. In a later analysis, CDR3 sequences and most-parsimonious VDJ recombination scenarios were assigned using the TCRdist pipeline. A later analysis defined each TCR beta chain by its CDR3 amino acid sequence plus V-gene family, and excluded reads lacking a unique V-gene family. As a way to deal with suspected cross-contamination and a sequencing artifact, a later analysis dropped approximately 590 nucleotide sequences that were highly shared and had low generation probability. For each public chain, a later analysis derived a clonal expansion index from normalized ranks of inferred template counts within each repertoire. Generation probabilities in a later analysis came from a VDJ recombination model fitted to out-of-frame rearrangements, and those results were checked against IGoR. Hypergeometric tests were used in a later analysis to score TCR-TCR, TCR-HLA and TCR-CMV co-occurrence, with a repertoire-size bias correction applied to the TCR pairs. False discovery rates were estimated in a later analysis by permuting HLA or CMV assignments 20 times. A later analysis grouped co-occurring TCRs with DBSCAN, adding TCRdist sequence similarity when clustering within HLA-allele-positive subsets. Co-occurrence clustering excluded repertoires with fewer than 30,000 or more than 120,000 public chains, plus five with anomalous nucleotide sharing. Drawn from immuneACCESS, this table holds only the in-frame rearrangements with V and J called that TCRdb kept. Clones are partly lost; checked studies trace under half to an unresolved V gene and leave the rest unexplained. Clone size and V and J calls were adopted from that table, with D and trimming inferred from the DNA. Across this sample there are 65,000 to 100,000 clones, with roughly three quarters seen only once. Jointly, the top ten make up under 15% of the sample.

This clone was recorded a few times. Its binding antigen is unknown. Base qualities are not recorded, but no much larger clone differs from it by a single base. The rearranged segments are TRBV7-2 and TRBJ1-5, and 12 junction bases match TRBD1. The receptor was derived from a woman between 40 and 55 years old in good health and CMV-seropositive. Sequenced sample: PBMCs. The DNA is TGTGCCAGCAGTTCCGGGACAGGGGGCGCGCCCGCCAATCAGCCCCAGCATTTT. This gives the protein CASSSGTGGAPANQPQHF.